This paragraph covers one T cell receptor beta chain sequence. The antigen is not known. These data originate in a study of cytomegalovirus exposure and HLA in healthy donors. The study drew the donors from its 120-subject validation cohort, separate from the approximately 700-subject first cohort. Study-wide findings and caveats: Researchers reported that a few CMV-associated chains were confirmed in vitro as CMV antigen-specific. The study designated some 180 TCR beta chains cytomegalovirus-associated.

Sequencing was performed with immunoSEQ multiplex PCR; in TCRdb, only in-frame clones are kept and a portion is missing. The table includes about 98,000 clones, more than 75% detected once. Sequenced: PBMCs. The TCR sequence derives from a man between 18 and 29 years old in good health and CMV-seropositive.

The CDR3 nucleotides are TGTGCCAGCTCTCCTCCGGGTAGCGCCTACGAGCAGTACTTC. This translates into CASSPPGSAYEQYF. The V call is TRBV18, the J call TRBJ2-7; TRBD2 is a possible D gene (5 bases). Germline V gene lookup returns CDR1 KGHSH and CDR2 LQKENI. CDR3 length: 14 amino acids. V gave up 6 bases and J gave up 2 bases, with 14 bases separating them.